The clone carrying this T cell receptor beta chain was detected many times. Its antigen is not known. The data belong to a study of response to subunit inactivated influenza vaccine. Study-wide results and limits: The authors put forward the suggestion that each seasonal influenza vaccination may bring in only a limited number of new T cells.

One entry per CDR3 protein, called by TCRdb with MiXCR from the RT-PCR reads. The sample includes hundreds of thousands of distinct CDR3 sequences, 7.6% of them seen just once. V lost 6 bases to trimming and J lost 8 bases, with 13 bases between them. There are 13 residues in the CDR3. CDR1 MNHEY and CDR2 SVGEGT come from the germline V gene. The receptor comes from a man aged 50 to 69 who received an inactivated influenza vaccine. The chain employs TRBV6-2 or TRBV6-3 and TRBJ1-4, with D perhaps matching TRBD1 (6 bases). The starting material was PBMCs from blood, obtained 23 to 25 months after vaccination. CDR3 residues: CASSSTGLEKLFF. The CDR3 nucleotides read TGTGCCAGCAGCTCTACAGGGTTGGAAAAACTGTTTTTT.